The clone carrying this TCR beta chain came up a few times. Germline V gene data show CDR1 as SGHTA and CDR2 as FQGTGA. The CDR3 totals 15 residues. Trimming at V came to 5 bases and at J to 0 bases, leaving 3 bases not matched to a gene. Original data processing: Researchers report that nucleated cell counts were estimated from reference gene primer amplification. Repertoires were generated with immunoSEQ multiplex PCR, while TCRdb's copy carries only in-frame clones and drops some. The V and J calls and the clone size are those of that table, but D and trimming were determined from the DNA. Among about 200,000 clones listed, around 86% were seen once. This specimen comes from a study of blood T cell repertoires in COVID-19. Whole-study context: COVID-19 samples collected from the United States, Italy and Spain covered acute and convalescent phases.

This TCR derives from a man aged 60 to 75 with acute or convalescent COVID-19. Sequences were obtained from peripheral blood. The genes are TRBV7-3 and TRBJ1-3; 8 nucleotides agree with TRBD1. CDR3 DNA: TGTGCCAGCAGCCAGGGGGCTGGCTCTGGAAACACCATATATTTT. Residues: CASSQGAGSGNTIYF.